The 3 T cell receptor beta chains below were found in one sample sequenced in a study of vaccination and CD4 T cells after COVID-19 (dated by TCRdb to between 2021 and 2022). Receptor amplification or capture employed PCR. The listed sequencing device is Illumina iSeq 100. DNA from cultured CD4+ T cells underwent TCR sequencing with the Oncomine TCR Beta short-read assay at the Johns Hopkins FTIC core. The raw public data were reprocessed by TCRdb itself: fastp quality trimming at Q25, MiXCR clonotype calling, in-frame beta chains only. Each CDR3 protein appears once, grouped with its most common genes and DNA. This sample gives some 25,000 distinct CDR3 sequences in total; around half of them show up just once. The ten largest clones take up roughly 6.1% of the sample. The treatment or condition label on this specimen signifies: approximately 10-day PBMC culture with coronavirus spike peptide pools or control peptides (ViraFEST assay).

For these TCRs, the target antigens are not known. The sample comprised CD4+ T cells from blood, cultured in vitro. The receptors were sampled from a human donor who had recovered from COVID-19.

This chain links TRBV24-1 with TRBJ1-2, with a weak D call TRBD1 (5 bases). The CDR3 is made up of 15 amino acids. The germline V gene encodes CDR1 KGHDR and CDR2 SFDVKD. V gave up 6 bases and J gave up 2 bases, with 15 bases separating them. CDR3 amino acids: CATSNPRDGNYGYTF. The CDR3 DNA follows: TGTGCCACCAGTAACCCCCGGGACGGAAACTATGGCTACACCTTC.

Remarks on this clonotype: The junction shows a germline mismatch at one end, possibly a read error. The chain uses TRBV7-9 and TRBJ2-4, with D possibly TRBD1 on 6 matching bases. CDR1 SEHNR and CDR2 FQNEAQ come from the germline V gene (reference sequence). This CDR3 is built from 12 residues. The DNA of the CDR3 is TGTGCCTGCAGGGGTCGGGTAAACATTCAGTACTTC. The encoded protein is CACRGRVNIQYF.

The rearrangement uses TRBV28 and TRBJ1-6; D is unresolved. The V end was cut by 5 bases, the J end by 7 bases, with 12 bases between. Germline V gene data show CDR1 as MDHEN and CDR2 as SYDVKM. CDR3 length: 14 residues. The CDR3 region has the DNA TGTGCCAGCAGTCCGTGGTCCGGAAATTCACCCCTCCACTTT. This translates into CASSPWSGNSPLHF.